The rows below give T cell receptor beta chains drawn from one sample of a study of blood T cell repertoires in COVID-19. Using immunoSEQ multiplex PCR, the repertoire was profiled, and TCRdb retains in-frame clones only, with some absent. The table has fewer than 120,000 clones, about 80% seen once. Sequencing was carried out using peripheral blood. The origin of the receptors is a woman aged 80 or older with acute or convalescent COVID-19. CDR3s include the opening cysteine and the closing phenylalanine or tryptophan. Each record gives: V gene, D gene, J gene, CDR3 protein, CDR3 DNA. D genes are given only for firm matches.

v_call: TRBV7-8
d_call: .
j_call: TRBJ1-1
cdr3_aa: CASSQMEGYTEAFF
cdr3_nt: TGTGCCAGCAGCCAAATGGAGGGGTACACTGAAGCTTTCTTT

v_call: TRBV27
d_call: TRBD1
j_call: TRBJ1-6
cdr3_aa: CASSWDSLNSPLHF
cdr3_nt: TGTGCCAGCAGCTGGGACAGCTTAAATTCACCCCTCCACTTT

v_call: TRBV5-5
d_call: .
j_call: TRBJ1-3
cdr3_aa: CASSWDTLGAGNTIYF
cdr3_nt: TGTGCCAGCAGCTGGGACACTCTGGGAGCTGGAAACACCATATATTTT

v_call: TRBV7-8
d_call: TRBD1
j_call: TRBJ2-1
cdr3_aa: CASSGARGNGNEQFF
cdr3_nt: TGTGCCAGCAGCGGCGCCAGGGGGAATGGGAATGAGCAGTTCTTC

v_call: TRBV15
d_call: .
j_call: TRBJ2-1
cdr3_aa: CATSREAANNEQFF
cdr3_nt: TGTGCCACCAGCAGGGAAGCGGCCAACAATGAGCAGTTCTTC

v_call: TRBV10-1
d_call: TRBD2
j_call: TRBJ2-5
cdr3_aa: CASSDPASGRETQYF
cdr3_nt: TGCGCCAGCAGTGACCCTGCTAGCGGGAGGGAGACCCAGTACTTC

v_call: TRBV5-1
d_call: .
j_call: TRBJ1-1
cdr3_aa: CASSPLLNTEAFF
cdr3_nt: TGCGCCAGCAGCCCTTTGTTGAACACTGAAGCTTTCTTT

v_call: TRBV7-9
d_call: TRBD2
j_call: TRBJ2-2
cdr3_aa: CATQRGTSGSISGELFF
cdr3_nt: TGTGCCACGCAACGGGGGACTAGCGGGAGTATTTCTGGGGAGCTGTTTTTT

v_call: TRBV24-1
d_call: TRBD2
j_call: TRBJ2-5
cdr3_aa: CATSDYPGTSGIKETQYF
cdr3_nt: TGTGCCACCAGTGATTACCCCGGGACTAGCGGGATTAAAGAGACCCAGTACTTC

v_call: TRBV5-6
d_call: TRBD2
j_call: TRBJ2-2
cdr3_aa: CASSLLAGGLNTGELFF
cdr3_nt: TGTGCCAGCAGCTTGCTAGCGGGGGGCTTGAACACCGGGGAGCTGTTTTTT